This T cell receptor (beta chain) was found in a study of T-cell reconstitution after alpha-beta-depleted transplantation in children. Regarding the study as a whole: Where alpha-beta T cells came from about two months after transplant was reportedly several hundred expanded graft clones. It was newly produced T cells that mostly accounted for T-cell counts and diversity one year after transplant. After transplant, high TCRbeta diversity at day 60 in some patients arose from surviving recipient T cells and thymic progenitors.

A word on this clonotype: The antigen remains undetermined.

Preparation of the TCRbeta library used unique molecular identifiers. TCRdb ran MiXCR on the PCR reads and lists one entry per CDR3 protein. The sample has about a million distinct CDR3 sequences, roughly 31% seen once; the top ten hold 25% to 35%. This TCR was recovered from a boy younger than two who had a stem cell transplant for SCID, so the T cells may come from the graft donor. The sample in question was PBMCs, mostly from graft donor cells, obtained 360 days after TCRalphabeta/CD19-depleted stem cell transplant.

CDR3 sequence reads: CASSPIMRQGRGYTF. For the CDR3, the DNA is TGTGCCAGCAGCCCCATAATGAGACAGGGCAGGGGCTACACCTTC. The gene calls are TRBV3-1 and TRBJ1-2; TRBD1 matches 7 bases. V gave up 4 bases and J gave up 8 bases; unmatched junction bases: 13. The germline V gene has CDR1 LGHDT and CDR2 YNNKEL (reference sequence). The CDR3 has 15 residues.